The TCR beta chain under discussion was sequenced for a study of Graves' ophthalmopathy and Graves' hyperthyroidism. CDR1 and CDR2 from the germline V gene are SGDLS and YYNGEE. The CDR3 is made up of 16 amino acids. With 4 bases clipped from V and 5 bases from J, the junction kept 14 bases outside the gene matches. In its sample, this clonotype was seen a few times. The sequenced template was RNA, covering the TCR beta CDR3 region. After a first-round RT-PCR with HTBI primers, a second-round multiplex PCR was run. TCRdb independently ran MiXCR on the multiplex PCR reads; one entry per CDR3 protein. The data contain around 660,000 distinct CDR3 sequences, 35% to 45% of them singletons.

This TCR came from an adult man with Graves' ophthalmopathy. The sequencing input was peripheral blood. The chain carries TRBV9 and TRBJ2-7, with 8 nucleotides matching TRBD2. The CDR3 sequence: CASSPTGGARRHEQYF. The CDR3 DNA follows: TGTGCCAGCAGCCCGACCGGGGGGGCCCGCCGACACGAGCAGTACTTC.